One sample yielded the 13 T cell receptor beta chains listed below, sequenced in a study of cytotoxic CD8 clonotypes in ibrutinib-treated CLL. This table comes from immunoSEQ multiplex PCR, and its TCRdb copy is limited to in-frame clones, with some not included. The sample gives about 310,000 clones, approximately 80% of which show up once; over 5.5% is in the top ten. The sample here was PBMCs, taken before ibrutinib treatment. The receptors derive from a human donor with chronic lymphocytic leukemia.

The V gene is TRBV29-1, the J gene TRBJ2-5; D could derive from TRBD1 or TRBD2 (5 bases each). The germline V gene has CDR1 SQVTM and CDR2 ANQGSEA. The CDR3 loop spans 15 amino acids. V was shortened by 4 bases and J by 5 bases, with 20 bases between the two germline ends. The CDR3 bases are TGCAGCGTTGGGGGTTTTTCGGGGCCCGGGGAGACCCAGTACTTC. This codes for CSVGGFSGPGETQYF.

This chain connects TRBV4-1 to TRBJ1-2; D possibly corresponds to TRBD1 (5 bases). The CDR3 is 13 residues long. Germline CDR1 MGHRA, CDR2 YSYEKL. V shed 4 bases and J shed 3 bases, with 9 bases lying between them. The CDR3 nucleotides are TGCGCCAGCAGCCCGTCAGGGCACTATGGCTACACCTTC. Translating gives CASSPSGHYGYTF.

The chain links TRBV5-1 to TRBJ2-7; no definite D call. Germline V gives CDR1 SGHRS, CDR2 YFSETQ. Trimming left V 1 base short and J 0 bases short, with 11 bases between. The CDR3 has 15 residues. The chain's CDR3 is CASSLITPYSYEQYF. As DNA, the CDR3 is TGCGCCAGCAGCTTGATCACCCCTTACTCCTACGAGCAGTACTTC.

The chain uses TRBV7-2 and TRBJ2-1; TRBD2 aligns across 11 bases. The CDR3 sequence is 17 residues long. From germline, CDR1 is SGHTA and CDR2 FQGNSA. V dropped 1 base and J dropped 3; count of bases not matched to a gene: 5. CDR3 amino acids: CASSLVVGTSGYNEQFF. The CDR3 region has the DNA TGTGCCAGCAGCTTAGTAGTCGGGACTAGCGGCTACAATGAGCAGTTCTTC.

The chain employs TRBV6-4 and TRBJ2-3; 7 bases agree with TRBD2. The CDR3 sequence is 14 residues long. The germline gives CDR1 MRHNA, CDR2 SNTAGT. Trimming removed 5 bases from V and 1 base from J; junction bases left unmatched: 3. The CDR3 region is CASSTSAGTDTQYF. The DNA for the CDR3 is TGTGCCAGCAGTACTAGCGCTGGCACAGATACGCAGTATTTT.

V is TRBV6-4 and J is TRBJ2-2; TRBD1 agrees at 8 bases. The trim removed 7 bases at V and 3 bases at J, leaving 4 bases unmatched. The V gene's germline CDR1 is MRHNA and CDR2 SNTAGT. The CDR3 totals 14 residues. CDR3 nucleotide sequence: TGTGCCAGCACGGGACAGGCCGACACCGGGGAGCTGTTTTTT. As protein: CASTGQADTGELFF.

Judged by abundance, this clone is large. The J gene is TRBJ1-1, the V gene TRBV10-3; D not certain. The CDR3 spans 11 residues. V lost 4 bases, J lost 7 bases, and 7 bases lay in between. Germline CDR1 is ENHRY and CDR2 is SYGVKD. The CDR3 DNA is TGTGCCATCAGTGTGGGCAATGAAGCTTTCTTT. It yields the protein CAISVGNEAFF.

The rearrangement uses TRBV15 and TRBJ1-2; D gene unclear. The germline V gene has CDR1 LNHNV and CDR2 YYDKDF (reference sequence). This CDR3 region has 14 residues. V shed 3 bases and J shed 4 bases, with 12 bases lying between them. As DNA, the CDR3 is TGTGCCACCAGCAGGGACCTAGACGGCTATGGCTACACCTTC. Translation gives CATSRDLDGYGYTF.

This chain links TRBV25-1 with TRBJ2-2; a weak D match, TRBD1 (6 bases). Germline V gene sequence: CDR1 MGHDK, CDR2 SYGVNS. The germline V and J ends were trimmed by 5 bases and 5 bases, with 15 bases remaining between them. The CDR3 spans 15 residues. The DNA for the CDR3 is TGTGCCAGCAGTCCCCCGGCAGGGGCGACCGGGGAGCTGTTTTTT. Translation gives CASSPPAGATGELFF.

This clone has just one count. J is TRBJ2-1 and V is TRBV7-8; no definite D call. Germline V lookup: CDR1 SGHVS, CDR2 FQNEAQ. V was clipped by 5 bases and J by 5 bases, with 16 bases between them. CDR3 length: 15 residues. The CDR3 region has the DNA TGTGCCAGCAGCGCAGTAGTCCTAGGAAACAATGAGCAGTTCTTC. This encodes CASSAVVLGNNEQFF.

This rearrangement joins TRBV10-3 to TRBJ2-3, with 7 bases matching TRBD2. Trimming removed 3 bases from V and 1 base from J; junction bases left unmatched: 7. This CDR3 has 16 residues. Per the germline V gene, CDR1 is ENHRY and CDR2 is SYGVKD. The CDR3 region has the DNA TGTGCCATCAGTGATACCCGGAGCGGGGGCACAGATACGCAGTATTTT. Amino acid sequence: CAISDTRSGGTDTQYF.

This sequence joins TRBV9 and TRBJ1-1; D is possibly TRBD1 (5 bases). This CDR3 contains 15 residues. Trimming pared 2 bases from V and 1 base from J, leaving 12 bases between. CDR1 and CDR2 from the germline V gene are SGDLS and YYNGEE. The CDR3 sequence: CASSVWGEENTEAFF. DNA of the CDR3: TGTGCCAGCAGCGTCTGGGGGGAGGAGAACACTGAAGCTTTCTTT.

This rearrangement joins TRBV11-3 to TRBJ1-2, with D perhaps TRBD1 (5 bases). V lost 3 bases and J lost 8, with 16 bases in between. CDR3 length: 14 residues. Germline CDR1 SGHNT, CDR2 YENEEA. The CDR3 DNA sequence: TGTGCCAGCAGCTTGTCGGGGCTTCGGGGAGGCTACACCTTC. Protein sequence: CASSLSGLRGGYTF.